The clone carrying this T cell receptor beta chain was observed a single time. Here immunoSEQ multiplex PCR was the method, and the copy in TCRdb shows in-frame clones only, minus some. Of about 180,000 clones in the sample, 85% were seen once. V dropped 2 bases and J dropped 2; count of bases not matched to a gene: 4. Looked up from germline, CDR1 is SNHLY and CDR2 is FYNNEI. CDR3 length: 16 amino acids. Seattle researchers signed up patients amid active infection and tracked them longitudinally. This sample is drawn from a study of blood T cell repertoires in COVID-19. In the study overall: T cells, B-cell-depleted T cells, or PBMCs supplied cDNA or gDNA.

Input material: peripheral blood. The sequence derives from a person aged 70 to 79 with COVID-19, enrolled during active disease. This chain connects TRBV2 to TRBJ2-3, with 10 bases that match TRBD1. The DNA of the CDR3 is TGTGCCAGCAGTGAATGGGGGACAGGGGACACAGATACGCAGTATTTT. This sequence encodes CASSEWGTGDTDTQYF.